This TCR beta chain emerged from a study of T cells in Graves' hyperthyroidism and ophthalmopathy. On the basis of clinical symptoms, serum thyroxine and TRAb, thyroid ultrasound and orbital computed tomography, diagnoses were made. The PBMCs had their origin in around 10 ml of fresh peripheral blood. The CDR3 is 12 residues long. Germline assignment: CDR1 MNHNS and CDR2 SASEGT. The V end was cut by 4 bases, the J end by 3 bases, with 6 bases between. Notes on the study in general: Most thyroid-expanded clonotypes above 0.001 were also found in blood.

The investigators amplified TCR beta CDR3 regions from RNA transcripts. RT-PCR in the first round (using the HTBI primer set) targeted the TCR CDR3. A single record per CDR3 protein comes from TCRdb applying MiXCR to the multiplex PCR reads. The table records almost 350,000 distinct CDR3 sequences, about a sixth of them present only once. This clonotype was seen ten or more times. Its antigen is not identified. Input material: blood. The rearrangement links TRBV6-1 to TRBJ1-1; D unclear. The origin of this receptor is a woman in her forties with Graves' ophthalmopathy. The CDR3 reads CASSGVYTEAFF. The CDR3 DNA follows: TGTGCCAGCAGTGGGGTTTACACTGAAGCTTTCTTT.